Reported below is one T cell receptor beta chain. Original data processing: Amplification with reference gene primers provided the estimates of nucleated cell counts. Some clones are missing from TCRdb's copy, which holds only in-frame ones; the method was immunoSEQ multiplex PCR. V and J calls and clone size come straight from that table; D and trimming were deduced from the DNA. The top ten hold approximately 3.2% of the sample, which has some 260,000 clones, about 80% seen once. This sample is drawn from a study of blood T cell repertoires in COVID-19. At the level of the study: The study drew acute and convalescent COVID-19 samples from the United States, Italy and Spain. PBMCs, B-cell-depleted T cells, or T cells were the source of the cDNA or gDNA that made up the material.

There are 17 residues in the CDR3. With 6 bases removed from V and 13 bases from J, the gap between germline ends came to 31 bases. The germline CDR1 and CDR2 sequences are MDHEN and SYDVKM. Sequenced input: peripheral blood. This chain links TRBV28 with TRBJ1-5; D uncertain. The receptor was derived from an elderly woman with acute or convalescent COVID-19. The CDR3 region has the DNA TGTGCCAGCAGGGCGGGCCGGGGAGCATGGGCCTCTTTGTCTCAGCATTTT. As protein: CASRAGRGAWASLSQHF.